The source of this T cell receptor (beta chain) is a study of T cells in Graves' hyperthyroidism and ophthalmopathy (dated by TCRdb to the late 2010s). Background for the entire study: To identify TCR V-J signatures that set the groups apart, the researchers used a discovery cohort of more than 95 patients, made up of under 50 with Graves' ophthalmopathy and about 55 with stable Graves' hyperthyroidism. After blood sampling, hyperthyroidism patients were treated with methimazole at a starting dose of 30 mg daily, and ophthalmopathy patients were treated with high-dose intravenous methylprednisolone. Prospective prediction of ophthalmopathy was tested in an independent validation cohort of 18 hyperthyroidism patients and some 17 patients who later progressed to ophthalmopathy. The approximately 97 discovery patients were randomly divided into training and test sets at a 7:3 ratio. The study also compared thyroid tissue and blood T-cell repertoires from 5 to 7 Graves' hyperthyroidism patients. According to the paper, TCR Vbeta CDR3 sequencing was carried out on 120 to 150 peripheral blood samples, which came from around 43 ophthalmopathy, fewer than 80 hyperthyroidism and approximately 17 progressor patients.

The germline V gene (reference sequence) sets CDR1 to SEHNR and CDR2 to FQNEAQ. From the cysteine through the phenylalanine, the CDR3 covers 11 amino acids. Of the read, only the CDR3 DNA is kept; its 33 bases are in frame from base 1. Stable Graves' hyperthyroidism was defined as no progression to ophthalmopathy during 18 months of follow-up. Hyperthyroidism patients were newly diagnosed, with disease duration under 2 months, and aged 18 to 65 years. Any patient with an uncontrolled infection, another autoimmune disease, pregnancy or lactation was excluded. Diagnoses were based on clinical symptoms, serum thyroxine and TRAb, thyroid ultrasound and orbital computed tomography. Trizol reagent was used to extract total RNA, and RNA quality was then checked on an Agilent 2100 Bioanalyzer. In regard to this clonotype: What this receptor recognizes is not known. At one end the junction does not follow the germline gene, possibly because of a read error.

Amplification of TCR beta CDR3 regions was carried out from RNA transcripts. A first-round RT-PCR of the TCR CDR3 used the HTBI primer set with the Qiagen OneStep RT-PCR kit. Libraries were constructed in a second round of multiplex PCR, after which size selection and purification were carried out. The libraries were sequenced on an Illumina HiSeq2000 using paired-end 100 bp reads. The authors' analysis ran thus. SOAPnuke was used to process the raw data, removing reads that contained adapters or uncalled bases, had a mean Phred below 15, or lacked an exact match to the constant primer or identifier. COPE v1.2.5 was used to merge the high-quality paired reads, and each unique nucleotide sequence was defined as a clonotype. MiTCR v1.1 was used to align the clonotypes against IMGT TRBV, TRBD and TRBJ reference segments. The analysis included only V-J combinations with a frequency above 0.0001, which together covered more than 99% of the repertoires. A TCS score was defined as the ratio between F50 (clonal expansion) and ExV (chaos), using BLOSUM62-based TCRdist between CDR3 peptides within each V-J. Welch's t-statistics and random forest reduced 500 to 550 V-J features to about 12, which were used in a naive Bayes classifier (R e1071). The Morisita-Horn index was used to measure how similar the thyroid and blood repertoires were. The public reads were reprocessed in TCRdb via fastp at Q25 and MiXCR, keeping in-frame beta chains. Records with the same CDR3 protein are collapsed into one entry carrying the most frequent genes and DNA. These V and J calls rely on TCRdb rather than the paper's analysis. The sample yields almost 600,000 distinct CDR3 sequences; 46% were counted once. The ten biggest clones cover about 8.3% of the sample.

The study at large found these results: In validation, the model predicted progression to ophthalmopathy with about 71% sensitivity and about 72% specificity, a median of about 6 months before onset. In cross-validation, a model built on a 13 V-J signature told ophthalmopathy apart from stable hyperthyroidism with under 90% sensitivity and roughly 82% specificity, and in testing the same model reached 80%/75%. Sample size was not statistically predetermined, and investigators were not blinded to group allocation. Most expanded thyroid clonotypes (frequency above 0.001) were also detected in blood, suggesting blood repertoires may reflect thyroid immune responses.

Recombination linked TRBV7-9 to TRBJ2-3; the D segment cannot be called with confidence. Sequencing was carried out using peripheral blood or thyroid tissue (not recorded which). The TCR originated in a young woman with Graves' hyperthyroidism. The nucleotide sequence reads as follows: TGCGCCAGCAGCAAAGGGGATACGCAGTATTTT. The resulting protein is CASSKGDTQYF.